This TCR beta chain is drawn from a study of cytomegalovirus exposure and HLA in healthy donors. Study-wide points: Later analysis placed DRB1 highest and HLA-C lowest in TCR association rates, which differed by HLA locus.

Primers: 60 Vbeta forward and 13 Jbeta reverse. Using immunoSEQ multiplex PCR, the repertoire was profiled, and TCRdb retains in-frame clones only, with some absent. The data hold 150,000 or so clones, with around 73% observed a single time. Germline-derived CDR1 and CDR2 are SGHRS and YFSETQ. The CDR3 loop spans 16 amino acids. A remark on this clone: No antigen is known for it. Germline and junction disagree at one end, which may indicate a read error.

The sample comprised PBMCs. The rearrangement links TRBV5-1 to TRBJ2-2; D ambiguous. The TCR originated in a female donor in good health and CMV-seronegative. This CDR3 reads CASSLEASPWTGELFF. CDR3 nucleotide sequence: TGCGCCAGCAGTTTGGAAGCATCCCCGTGGACCGGGGAGCTGTTTTTT.